One and the same sample provided the 25 T cell receptor beta chains below, sequenced in a study of CD8 T cells in ankylosing spondylitis. TCRdb redid the calling of the 5' RACE reads with MiXCR, one entry per CDR3 protein. The sample lists around 300,000 distinct CDR3 sequences, under 14% occurring once. Material for sequencing was blood, either unsorted or a sorted T cell fraction (not recorded which). The receptors come from a female donor with ankylosing spondylitis or in good health (not recorded which).

The rearrangement joins TRBV4-2 to TRBJ2-3; 12 nucleotides agree with TRBD2. Germline assignment: CDR1 LGHNA and CDR2 YNFKEQ. J gave up 1 base and V 5 bases, and 4 bases lay outside the gene matches. The CDR3 runs 16 residues. The DNA of the CDR3 is TGTGCCAGCAGCACCCGGACTAGCGGGGGCACAGATACGCAGTATTTT. It yields the protein CASSTRTSGGTDTQYF.

The sample holds a few counts of this clonotype. The DNA of the CDR3 is TGTGCCAGCAGAGAAAGTAACCTGGAGACCCAGTACTTC. Protein product: CASRESNLETQYF. The J gene is TRBJ2-5, the V gene TRBV28; D is uncertain. CDR3 length: 13 amino acids. The germline gives CDR1 MDHEN, CDR2 SYDVKM. V dropped 6 bases and J dropped 5 bases, with 13 bases sitting between them.

The chain is built from TRBV7-8 and TRBJ1-2; D call uncertain. CDR3 length equals 18 residues. V was cut by 5 bases and J by 0 bases, with 22 bases left in between. In germline, CDR1 is SGHVS, CDR2 FQNEAQ. The CDR3 DNA reads as TGTGCCAGCAGCCAGCGGGATTCCGGTTGGCGAACTAACTATGGCTACACCTTC. Translated, it gives CASSQRDSGWRTNYGYTF.

This clonotype was picked up many times. The J gene is TRBJ2-7, the V gene TRBV18; weak D call: TRBD1 (6 bases). In germline, CDR1 is KGHSH, CDR2 LQKENI. Deletions cut 2 bases from V and 6 bases from J, with 11 bases between. The CDR3 totals 13 residues. This CDR3 reads CASSPYTGPEQYF. DNA for the CDR3: TGTGCCAGCTCACCATACACAGGGCCCGAGCAGTACTTC.

This clonotype was picked up many times. V gene TRBV4-2 combines with J gene TRBJ1-1; D is unresolved. The CDR3 has 18 residues. Trimming took off 0 bases at V and 0 bases at J, with 17 bases between the two ends. Per germline, CDR1 LGHNA and CDR2 YNFKEQ. The CDR3 region has the DNA TGTGCCAGCAGCCAAGAGGCACAGACCACGGGAATGAACACTGAAGCTTTCTTT. Its protein is CASSQEAQTTGMNTEAFF.

This clonotype was observed at least ten times. The gene calls are TRBV5-1 and TRBJ2-1; a possible D gene is TRBD1 (5 bases). The CDR3 loop spans 13 amino acids. The V end was cut by 4 bases, the J end by 4 bases, with 9 bases between. CDR1 and CDR2 (germline): SGHRS, YFSETQ. The CDR3 region is CASSKDSYNEQFF. The DNA for the CDR3 is TGCGCCAGCAGCAAAGACAGTTACAATGAGCAGTTCTTC.

The rearrangement links TRBV15 to TRBJ2-5; the D is unclear. V was clipped by 1 base and J by 3 bases, with 9 bases between them. Germline CDR1 and CDR2: LNHNV and YYDKDF (reference sequence). The CDR3 has 14 residues. CDR3: CATSRVPVKETQYF. The CDR3 DNA reads TGTGCCACCAGCAGAGTGCCTGTAAAAGAGACCCAGTACTTC.

The rearrangement uses TRBV12-3 or TRBV12-4 and TRBJ2-7; 12 positions match TRBD1. V shed 2 bases, J shed 3 bases, and the junction held 2 bases outside the gene matches. There are 15 residues in the CDR3. The CDR3 nucleotides are TGTGCCAGCAGTTTATGGGACAGGGGGCACTACGAGCAGTACTTC. It codes for CASSLWDRGHYEQYF.

This clonotype was observed a handful of times. The chain couples TRBV7-2 to TRBJ1-1, with D possibly being TRBD1 (6 bases). Germline V gene data show CDR1 as SGHTA and CDR2 as FQGNSA. This CDR3 has 13 amino acids. V was cut by 3 bases and J by 4 bases, with 9 bases left in between. The DNA of the CDR3 is TGTGCCAGCAGCTTGAAGACAGGCACTGAAGCTTTCTTT. This encodes CASSLKTGTEAFF. The complete variable domain, with remaining parts taken from reference TRBV7-2 and TRBJ1-1, reads GAGVSQSPSNKVTEKGKDVELRCDPISGHTALYWYRQSLGQGLEFLIYFQGNSAPDKSGLPSDRFSAERTGGSVSTLTIQRTQQEDSAVYLCASSLKTGTEAFFGQGTRLTVV.

In its sample, this clonotype was seen many times. V and J are TRBV5-6 and TRBJ2-2; D not certain. The V and J ends lost 6 bases and 4 bases respectively, with 4 bases between them. CDR3 length: 11 amino acids. Germline assignment: CDR1 SGHDT and CDR2 YYEEEE. In DNA form, the CDR3 reads TGTGCCAGCACCTTCACCGGGGAGCTGTTTTTT. Translation: CASTFTGELFF.

This clonotype was counted ten times or more. This rearrangement joins TRBV5-8 to TRBJ1-2; D is unclear. Germline loops: CDR1 SGHTS, CDR2 YDEGEE. CDR3 length: 13 residues. V shed 0 bases and J shed 5 bases, with 8 bases lying between them. Here the CDR3 reads CASSLAWEYGYTF. The DNA of the CDR3 is TGTGCCAGCAGCTTGGCTTGGGAGTATGGCTACACCTTC.

This clonotype was observed at least ten times. The CDR3 spells CASSLNPNNEQFF. The DNA for the CDR3 is TGTGCCAGCAGCTTAAACCCAAACAATGAGCAGTTCTTC. V is TRBV7-2 and J is TRBJ2-1, with D unresolved. Looked up from germline, CDR1 is SGHTA and CDR2 is FQGNSA. This CDR3 is built from 13 residues. Trimming stripped 2 bases from V and 5 bases from J, with 7 bases between.

The genes are TRBV3-1 and TRBJ2-2, with no clear D. This CDR3 region has 16 residues. The V gene lost 4 bases and the J gene lost 0 bases, with 12 bases spanning the gap. CDR1 is LGHDT, CDR2 YNNKEL, per germline (reference sequence). CDR3 protein: CASSPILSPNTGELFF. Here the CDR3 DNA reads TGTGCCAGCAGCCCCATACTGTCCCCGAACACCGGGGAGCTGTTTTTT.

There are many counts of this clonotype. As DNA, the CDR3 is TGCGCCAGCAGCCCGAACAGGGATGTTGAAGCTTTCTTT. It yields the protein CASSPNRDVEAFF. The genes are TRBV5-1 and TRBJ1-1, with a weak D call TRBD1 (6 bases). This CDR3 is 13 amino acids long. Trimming took off 4 bases at V and 7 bases at J, with 14 bases between the two ends. In germline, CDR1 is SGHRS, CDR2 YFSETQ.

This clonotype appeared many times. The chain employs TRBV7-6 and TRBJ2-1; D gene unclear. Trimming cost V 5 bases and J 5 bases, with 10 bases left between them. The CDR3 covers 13 residues. Germline V CDR1 and CDR2: SGHVS, FNYEAQ. The CDR3, as DNA: TGTGCCAGCAGCCTCCCAGACCACAATGAGCAGTTCTTC. Translated: CASSLPDHNEQFF.

This clonotype was counted ten times or more. The chain couples TRBV10-2 to TRBJ2-3, with D uncertain. This CDR3 has 12 amino acids. Germline loops: CDR1 WSHSY, CDR2 SAAADI. V gave up 3 bases and J gave up 2 bases, with 3 bases separating them. The CDR3, as DNA: TGCGCCAGCAGTGACCCCACAGATACGCAGTATTTT. The encoded protein is CASSDPTDTQYF.

This clonotype has more than one count but fewer than ten. V and J are TRBV4-3 and TRBJ2-1; 9 bases fit TRBD2. Looked up from germline, CDR1 is LGHNA and CDR2 is YSLEER. The V gene end was trimmed by 1 base and the J gene end by 7 bases; junction bases not matched to a gene: 8. This CDR3 has 16 amino acids. This CDR3 reads CASSQGLAGIWNEQFF. CDR3 DNA sequence: TGCGCCAGCAGCCAAGGGCTAGCGGGAATTTGGAATGAGCAGTTCTTC.

As concerns this clonotype: A clone one base away is much larger, so this may be a read error. The chain carries TRBV12-3 or TRBV12-4 and TRBJ2-1, with 11 bases aligning to TRBD2. The CDR3 length is 13 residues. The V segment lost 6 bases and the J segment 15 bases; nucleotides outside the gene matches: 10. The CDR3 nucleotides read TGTGCCAGCAGCCCAGTTACTAGCGGGAGCGTGTTCTTC. Encoded protein: CASSPVTSGSVFF.

This clonotype was picked up many times. V gene TRBV5-1 combines with J gene TRBJ2-2; either TRBD1 or TRBD2 may fit D (6 bases each). There are 15 residues in the CDR3. The V gene lost 1 base and the J gene lost 7 bases, with 14 bases spanning the gap. Germline-derived CDR1 and CDR2 are SGHRS and YFSETQ. The DNA for the CDR3 is TGCGCCAGCAGCTTGCGTCCAGGGGAGGACGGGGAGCTGTTTTTT. Protein product: CASSLRPGEDGELFF.

This clonotype was seen at least ten times. The chain has TRBV20-1 and TRBJ1-5; D unresolved. V lost 0 bases to trimming and J lost 0 bases, with 12 bases between them. The CDR3 covers 16 residues. Germline-derived CDR1 and CDR2 are DFQATT and SNEGSKA (reference sequence). The CDR3 sequence: CSARDLGSHSNQPQHF. The CDR3, as DNA: TGCAGTGCTAGAGATCTCGGCAGTCATAGCAATCAGCCCCAGCATTTT.

This clonotype was seen only a few times. The gene calls are TRBV12-3 or TRBV12-4 and TRBJ2-3; 9 nucleotides align to TRBD1. The CDR3 extends over 15 amino acids. Trimming cost V 5 bases and J 6 bases; bases outside gene matches: 9. The CDR3 DNA sequence: TGTGCCAGCAGTCCCCCCGGGACAGGGAGGGATACGCAGTATTTT. Its protein product is CASSPPGTGRDTQYF.

With respect to this clonotype: A read error may be the cause here, since a much bigger clone is one base away. The chain has TRBV20-1 and TRBJ1-4; no clear D gene. The CDR3 loop spans 14 amino acids. Germline V gene data show CDR1 as DFQATT and CDR2 as SNEGSKA (reference sequence). The CDR3 DNA reads as TGCAGTGCTAACCCCGGGTCTGAGAATGAAAAACTGTCTTTT. It is translated as CSANPGSENEKLSF.

The CDR3 DNA follows: TGTGCCAGCAGCTTAGTGGGTGGGACAGGGAGCTCACCCCTCCACTTT. Protein product: CASSLVGGTGSSPLHF. J is TRBJ1-6 and V is TRBV7-2, with 9 positions matching TRBD1. This CDR3 contains 16 residues. Germline loops: CDR1 SGHTA, CDR2 FQGNSA. V lost 1 base and J lost 10; bases outside the gene matches: 8. Full variable domain (outside the CDR3, taken from reference TRBV7-2 and TRBJ1-6): GAGVSQSPSNKVTEKGKDVELRCDPISGHTALYWYRQSLGQGLEFLIYFQGNSAPDKSGLPSDRFSAERTGGSVSTLTIQRTQQEDSAVYLCASSLVGGTGSSPLHFGNGTRLTVT.

In its sample, this clonotype was seen many times. The chain couples TRBV7-9 to TRBJ2-2; D is undetermined. The germline V gene has CDR1 SEHNR and CDR2 FQNEAQ (reference sequence). The CDR3 length is 12 residues. The germline V and J ends were trimmed by 5 bases and 5 bases, with 6 bases remaining between them. CDR3 sequence reads: CASSHGTGELFF. CDR3 coding DNA: TGTGCCAGCAGCCATGGGACCGGGGAGCTGTTTTTT.

Notes on this clonotype: The limits of the CDR3 on the DNA are not certain, so only TCRdb's listed CDR3 is given. The chain carries TRBV30 and TRBJ1-2; the table's D call, TRBD1, was not checked against the DNA. Ends included, the CDR3 has 14 residues. The V gene's germline CDR1 is GTSNPN and CDR2 SVGIG (reference sequence). This CDR3 is CAWSVGSGTYGDTF.